The 28 T cell receptor beta chains listed next were all sequenced from one sample in a study of blood T cell repertoires in COVID-19. Profiling relied on immunoSEQ multiplex PCR, and the TCRdb table lists in-frame clones only, not all of them. Of 250,000 to 300,000 clones in the sample, 70% to 90% were seen once. Sequencing was performed on peripheral blood. The receptors originated from a man aged 18 to 30 with active or convalescent COVID-19.

The rearrangement links TRBV5-1 to TRBJ2-3, with 9 bases that match TRBD2. The length of the CDR3 is 16 residues. CDR1 SGHRS and CDR2 YFSETQ come from the germline V gene. The trim removed 3 bases at V and 4 bases at J, leaving 9 bases unmatched. In DNA, the CDR3 is TGCGCCAGCAGCTCCCAGCGGGGGGAATTCGCAGATACGCAGTATTTT. Translated: CASSSQRGEFADTQYF.

This chain links TRBV5-1 with TRBJ2-3; 8 positions match TRBD2. Germline V lookup: CDR1 SGHRS, CDR2 YFSETQ. V gave up 7 bases and J gave up 2 bases; unmatched junction bases: 6. CDR3 length: 14 amino acids. CDR3 region: CASRSGGNTDTQYF. The CDR3 bases are TGCGCCAGCCGGTCGGGAGGGAACACAGATACGCAGTATTTT.

The chain uses TRBV7-2 and TRBJ2-1; 8 positions match TRBD1. The CDR3 contains 16 residues. Germline CDR1 reads SGHTA; CDR2 reads FQGNSA. V gave up 5 bases and J gave up 9 bases; unmatched junction bases: 15. DNA for the CDR3: TGTGCCAGCAGCCTCCTTCCTACTCTTCAGGGGGCTGAGCAGTTCTTC. Translated, it gives CASSLLPTLQGAEQFF.

The V and J genes are TRBV28 and TRBJ2-5, with D possibly being TRBD2 (5 bases). Trimming stripped 4 bases from V and 5 bases from J, with 11 bases between. Per the germline V gene, CDR1 is MDHEN and CDR2 is SYDVKM. The CDR3 consists of 13 residues. CDR3 amino acids: CASSSYRGETQYF. CDR3 DNA: TGTGCCAGCAGTTCCTACCGCGGGGAGACCCAGTACTTC.

As for this clone: The same CDR3 can be traced to other DNA sequences in this sample. The J gene is TRBJ2-3, the V gene TRBV7-2, with D uncertain. V lost 2 bases and J 6 bases, leaving 9 bases between the germline ends. CDR1 and CDR2 (germline): SGHTA, FQGNSA. This CDR3 is 13 amino acids long. CDR3 in amino acids: CASSLSPGDTQYF. CDR3 bases: TGTGCCAGCAGCTTAAGCCCGGGTGATACGCAGTATTTT.

The V gene is TRBV19, the J gene TRBJ1-6; D call uncertain. The CDR3 has 14 amino acids. Germline-derived CDR1 and CDR2 are LNHDA and SQIVND (reference sequence). V lost 5 bases and J 2 bases, leaving 7 bases between the germline ends. The CDR3 nucleotides read TGTGCCAGTAGTGCGGGCACCTATAATTCACCCCTCCACTTT. Protein: CASSAGTYNSPLHF.

This chain joins TRBV25-1 and TRBJ1-3; D ambiguous. V was clipped by 1 base and J by 4 bases, with 14 bases between them. The CDR3 consists of 16 residues. The V gene's germline CDR1 is MGHDK and CDR2 SYGVNS. CDR3 nucleotides: TGTGCCAGCAGTGAATTCGGCGGAGTAGGAGGAAACACCATATATTTT. It is translated as CASSEFGGVGGNTIYF. The entire variable domain, with the rest obtained from reference TRBV25-1 and TRBJ1-3, is as follows: EADIYQTPRYLVIGTGKKITLECSQTMGHDKMYWYQQDPGMELHLIHYSYGVNSTEKGDLSSESTVSRIRTEHFPLTLESARPSHTSQYLCASSEFGGVGGNTIYFGEGSWLTVV.

This clone was observed a few times. V usage is TRBV7-2 and J usage is TRBJ2-7; 8 nucleotides line up with TRBD1. The CDR3 sequence is 15 residues long. CDR1 and CDR2 from the germline V gene are SGHTA and FQGNSA. V lost 5 bases and J lost 2; bases outside the gene matches: 8. Written as DNA, the CDR3 is TGTGCCAGCAGCGAGGCTTCAGGGGGCCCCTACGAGCAGTACTTC. Translation gives CASSEASGGPYEQYF.

This clone was detected only once. This chain uses TRBV5-1 with TRBJ1-3; 11 nucleotides line up with TRBD1. The CDR3 consists of 16 residues. The germline V gene encodes CDR1 SGHRS and CDR2 YFSETQ. With 1 base clipped from V and 4 bases from J, the junction kept 4 bases outside the gene matches. CDR3 in amino acids: CASSLPGQGAGNTIYF. CDR3 DNA sequence: TGCGCCAGCAGCTTGCCTGGACAGGGGGCAGGAAACACCATATATTTT.

The chain combines TRBV1 with TRBJ2-1; the D segment call TRBD2 is taken from the table without a DNA check. TRBV1 is a pseudogene. The CDR3 totals 15 residues. The CDR3 nucleotides are TGCACCAGCAGCCAAGATCCCACGGTCTACAATGAGCAGTTCTTC. It specifies CTSSQDPTVYNEQFF.

A single count supports this clone. A junction end diverges from the germline sequence, so it may reflect a read error. In nucleotides, the CDR3 is TGTGCCAGCAGACGAACAGGGGGACCTGGGAACACCATATATTTT. Protein sequence: CASRRTGGPGNTIYF. V is TRBV27 and J is TRBJ1-3, with 8 nucleotides matching TRBD1. The CDR3 covers 15 residues. The germline CDR1 and CDR2 sequences are MNHEY and SMNVEV (reference sequence).

The chain recombines TRBV9 with TRBJ2-2; a weak D match, TRBD2 (6 bases). This CDR3 contains 14 residues. The V end lost 2 bases, the J end lost 4 bases, and 9 bases lay between the germline ends. Germline V gene sequence: CDR1 SGDLS, CDR2 YYNGEE. Here the CDR3 DNA reads TGTGCCAGCAGCGTTGGAGGGGTCACCGGGGAGCTGTTTTTT. Encoded protein: CASSVGGVTGELFF.

The chain uses TRBV5-1 and TRBJ2-7, with a weak D call TRBD1 (6 bases). This CDR3 spans 17 amino acids. Germline assignment: CDR1 SGHRS and CDR2 YFSETQ. V gave up 4 bases and J gave up 1 base, with 21 bases separating them. Written as DNA, the CDR3 is TGCGCCAGCAGCCCTCGGACAGTCATCCTAGGGTCCTACGAGCAGTACTTC. It codes for CASSPRTVILGSYEQYF.

The rearrangement links TRBV7-9 to TRBJ1-6; TRBD1 matches at 9 bases. V was clipped by 1 base and J by 7 bases; unmatched bases: 2. The CDR3 contains 15 residues. Germline V gene data show CDR1 as SEHNR and CDR2 as FQNEAQ (reference sequence). This CDR3 is CASSLETGGNSPLHF. Here the CDR3 DNA reads TGTGCCAGCAGCTTAGAGACAGGGGGAAATTCACCCCTCCACTTT.

This rearrangement joins TRBV29-1 to TRBJ2-2; 8 nucleotides agree with TRBD1. Germline loops: CDR1 SQVTM, CDR2 ANQGSEA. This CDR3 comprises 15 residues. The V and J ends lost 7 bases and 6 bases, in that order; junction bases with no gene match: 13. This CDR3 reads CSALGPGGLSGELFF. Here the CDR3 DNA reads TGCAGCGCCCTAGGCCCAGGGGGCTTATCCGGGGAGCTGTTTTTT.

The rearrangement links TRBV28 to TRBJ1-2; TRBD1 is a possible D gene (5 bases). The germline gives CDR1 MDHEN, CDR2 SYDVKM. The ends were cut back, 8 bases at V and 7 bases at J, with 23 bases in the middle. The CDR3 has 15 amino acids. CDR3 sequence: CASATGTPLEGGYTF. DNA of the CDR3: TGTGCCAGCGCAACCGGGACTCCCCTCGAAGGTGGCTACACCTTC.

The J gene is TRBJ2-3, the V gene TRBV12-5; D gene ambiguous. The CDR3 extends over 12 amino acids. The V end lost 0 bases, the J end lost 6 bases, and 4 bases lay between the germline ends. Germline V lookup: CDR1 LGHNT, CDR2 FRNRAP. Here the CDR3 reads CASGLVADTQYF. DNA for the CDR3: TGTGCTAGTGGTTTGGTGGCCGATACGCAGTATTTT.

The gene calls are TRBV3-1 (or the pseudogene TRBV3-2) and TRBJ2-7, with 8 bases identical to TRBD2. There are 15 residues in the CDR3. Unmatched junction bases numbered 6, after V lost 0 bases and J lost 5 bases. Germline CDR1 and CDR2: LGHDT and YNNKEL (reference sequence). The CDR3 loop reads CASSQDSGGTNEQYF. The CDR3 nucleotides read TGTGCCAGCAGCCAAGATTCGGGGGGGACAAACGAGCAGTACTTC.

This clone appeared many times. The chain employs TRBV6-4 and TRBJ1-6; 9 bases align to TRBD1. Germline CDR1 MRHNA, CDR2 SNTAGT. The V segment lost 3 bases and the J segment 6 bases; nucleotides outside the gene matches: 0. The CDR3 runs to 14 residues. CDR3 amino acids: CASSEGQGNSPLHF. DNA for the CDR3: TGTGCCAGCAGTGAGGGACAGGGTAATTCACCCCTCCACTTT.

V gene TRBV5-1 combines with J gene TRBJ2-7; 7 nucleotides line up with TRBD1. V shed 8 bases, J shed 0 bases, and the junction held 5 bases outside the gene matches. The germline V gene encodes CDR1 SGHRS and CDR2 YFSETQ. The CDR3 consists of 13 residues. CDR3 in amino acids: CASGQGDSYEQYF. For the CDR3, the DNA is TGCGCCAGTGGGCAGGGGGACTCCTACGAGCAGTACTTC.

The chain uses TRBV10-3 and TRBJ1-1; TRBD1 is a possible D gene (5 bases). This CDR3 contains 13 residues. With 5 bases removed from V and 1 base from J, the gap between germline ends came to 8 bases. Germline V gene data show CDR1 as ENHRY and CDR2 as SYGVKD. The CDR3 protein is CAISRDWNTEAFF. DNA of the CDR3: TGTGCCATCAGTAGGGACTGGAACACTGAAGCTTTCTTT.

CDR3 loop: CASSAPAPGLASFGVTGELFF. Here the CDR3 DNA reads TGTGCCAGCAGTGCTCCAGCCCCGGGACTAGCGTCATTCGGTGTCACCGGGGAGCTGTTTTTT. The V and J genes are TRBV2 and TRBJ2-2; 10 nucleotides line up with TRBD2. Losses at the gene ends were 4 bases for V and 4 bases for J; bases not matched to a gene: 21. Germline CDR1 SNHLY, CDR2 FYNNEI. The CDR3 is 21 residues long. The variable domain in full, completed from reference TRBV2 and TRBJ2-2, reads EPEVTQTPSHQVTQMGQEVILRCVPISNHLYFYWYRQILGQKVEFLVSFYNNEISEKSEIFDDQFSVERPDGSNFTLKIRSTKLEDSAMYFCASSAPAPGLASFGVTGELFFGEGSRLTVL.

V and J are TRBV12-5 and TRBJ2-5; 8 nucleotides align to TRBD2. CDR1 and CDR2 (germline): LGHNT, FRNRAP. With V trimmed by 1 base and J by 5 bases, 9 bases remained unmatched. This CDR3 has 16 amino acids. The CDR3 DNA sequence: TGTGCTAGTGGTTTGGGGACCGCGGGGGGTCATGAGACCCAGTACTTC. Translation: CASGLGTAGGHETQYF.

The chain recombines TRBV28 with TRBJ2-1; 8 bases are a match to TRBD2. Losses at the gene ends were 2 bases for V and 7 bases for J; bases not matched to a gene: 19. Germline assignment: CDR1 MDHEN and CDR2 SYDVKM. CDR3 length equals 19 residues. In DNA form, the CDR3 reads TGTGCCAGCAGTTTAGCGGGGGGAGTCGCGTGGTCAAGAGGAAATGAGCAGTTCTTC. It yields the protein CASSLAGGVAWSRGNEQFF. Combining the CDR3 with reference TRBV28 and TRBJ2-1 gives the whole variable domain DVKVTQSSRYLVKRTGEKVFLECVQDMDHENMFWYRQDPGLGLRLIYFSYDVKMKEKGDIPEGYSVSREKKERFSLILESASTNQTSMYLCASSLAGGVAWSRGNEQFFGPGTRLTVL.

This clone has just one count. This chain joins TRBV6-5 and TRBJ2-1, with 7 bases identical to TRBD2. CDR1 and CDR2 (germline): MNHEY, SVGAGI. Unmatched junction bases numbered 6, after V lost 4 bases and J lost 9 bases. There are 13 residues in the CDR3. CDR3 in amino acids: CASSLAGAGEQFF. DNA of the CDR3: TGTGCCAGCAGTTTGGCGGGAGCTGGTGAGCAGTTCTTC.

Here the CDR3 reads CASSSLAGAQETQYF. The DNA for the CDR3 is TGTGCCAGCTCATCCCTCGCGGGGGCACAAGAGACCCAGTACTTC. The chain recombines TRBV18 with TRBJ2-5; a possible D gene is TRBD2 (7 bases). V gave up 5 bases and J gave up 2 bases, with 15 bases separating them. From germline, CDR1 is KGHSH and CDR2 LQKENI. The CDR3 extends over 15 amino acids.

V is TRBV5-4 and J is TRBJ2-2, with 13 bases fitting TRBD2. Per germline, CDR1 SGHNT and CDR2 YYREEE (reference sequence). The V and J ends lost 4 bases and 5 bases, in that order; junction bases with no gene match: 5. The length of the CDR3 is 16 residues. The CDR3 is CASSPGLAGDTGELFF. CDR3 in DNA: TGTGCCAGCAGCCCAGGACTAGCGGGGGATACCGGGGAGCTGTTTTTT. The full variable domain, with the rest looked up from reference TRBV5-4 and TRBJ2-2, is ETGVTQSPTHLIKTRGQQVTLRCSSQSGHNTVSWYQQALGQGPQFIFQYYREEENGRGNFPPRFSGLQFPNYSSELNVNALELDDSALYLCASSPGLAGDTGELFFGEGSRLTVL.

The chain is built from TRBV5-8 and TRBJ2-5; perhaps TRBD2 as D (6 bases). Germline V gene lookup returns CDR1 SGHTS and CDR2 YDEGEE. V lost 3 bases, J lost 7 bases, and 7 bases lay in between. This CDR3 is 11 amino acids long. The CDR3, as DNA: TGTGCCAGCAGCTGGGGAGGGACCCAGTACTTC. Translation gives CASSWGGTQYF.